Detailed here is one TCR beta chain. Trimming removed 0 bases from V and 7 bases from J, with 13 bases in between. CDR3 size: 14 residues. The germline gives CDR1 ENHRY, CDR2 SYGVKD. TCRdb's table, derived via immunoSEQ multiplex PCR, lists solely in-frame clones and lacks some. The sample lists 63,000 or so clones; approximately 81% were seen once. These data belong to a study of OX40 agonist ivuxolimab in advanced cancers. The V call is TRBV10-3, the J call TRBJ2-7; D call uncertain. This specimen consisted of CD4+ or CD8+ T cells sorted from blood, obtained in a trial of the OX40 agonist ivuxolimab. The receptor was isolated from an adult with an advanced solid tumor such as melanoma, head and neck, liver or kidney cancer. In DNA, the CDR3 is TGTGCCATCAGTGAGTCGACCGGAGTAGCTGAGCAGTACTTC. As protein: CAISESTGVAEQYF.